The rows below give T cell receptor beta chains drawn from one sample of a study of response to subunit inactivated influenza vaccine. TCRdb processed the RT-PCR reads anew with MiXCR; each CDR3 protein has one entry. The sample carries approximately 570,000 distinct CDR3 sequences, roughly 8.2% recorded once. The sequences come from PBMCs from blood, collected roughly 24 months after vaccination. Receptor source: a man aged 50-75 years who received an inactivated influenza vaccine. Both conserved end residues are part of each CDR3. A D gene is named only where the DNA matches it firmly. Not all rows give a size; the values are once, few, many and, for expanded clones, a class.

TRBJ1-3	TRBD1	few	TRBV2	TGTGCCAGCAACCAGGACAGGGCCACCATATATTTT	CASNQDRATIYF
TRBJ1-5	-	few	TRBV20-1	TGCAGTGCCTCAGGGAATCAGCCCCAGCATTTT	CSASGNQPQHF
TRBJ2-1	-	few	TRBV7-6	TGTGCCAGCAGCTTACGCCCGTTAGCCTACAATGAGCAGTTCTTC	CASSLRPLAYNEQFF
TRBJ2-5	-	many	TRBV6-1	TGTGCCAGCATAATTTTCGGGCTTCAGACCCAGTACTTC	CASIIFGLQTQYF
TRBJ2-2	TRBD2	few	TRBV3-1	TGTGCCAGCAGCCAAGAAAGGGCTAGCGGGTTCACCGGGGAGCTGTTTTTT	CASSQERASGFTGELFF
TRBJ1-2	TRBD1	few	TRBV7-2	TGTGCCAGCAGCTTGACTTTGGGGACAGGTCTCCTAGGGGGCTACACCTTC	CASSLTLGTGLLGGYTF
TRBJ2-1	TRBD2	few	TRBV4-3	TGCGCCAGCAGCCAAGGTAGCTGGGACGGTCGGGGGGACCCACTCAATGAGCAGTTCTTC	CASSQGSWDGRGDPLNEQFF
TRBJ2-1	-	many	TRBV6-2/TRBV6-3	TGTGCCAGCAGTTACGAGCCGGGGCGGGACATCTCCTACAATGAGCAGTTCTTC	CASSYEPGRDISYNEQFF
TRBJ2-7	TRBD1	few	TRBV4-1	TGCGCCAGCAGGGAAGGACAGGGATTTTCCTACGAGCAGTACTTC	CASREGQGFSYEQYF
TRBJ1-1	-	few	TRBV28	TGTGCCACCCTGTCAGGGGCGAACACTGAAGCTTTCTTT	CATLSGANTEAFF
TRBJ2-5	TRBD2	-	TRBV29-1	TGCAGCGCTAGCGGAAGGTACCAAGAGACCCAGTACTTC	CSASGRYQETQYF
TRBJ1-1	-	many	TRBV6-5	TGTGCCAGCAGTTACAGGGCTGAAGCTTTCTTT	CASSYRAEAFF
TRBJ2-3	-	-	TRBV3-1	TGTGCCAGCAGCGCCACTCTACAGGGAAGGCGCATAGATACGCAGTATTTT	CASSATLQGRRIDTQYF